This entry lists 5 T cell receptor beta chains sequenced from one sample in a study of response to subunit inactivated influenza vaccine. Each CDR3 protein gets one entry after TCRdb re-called the RT-PCR reads with MiXCR. The sample contains about 530,000 distinct CDR3 sequences, about 12% of which appear only once. The sample consisted of PBMCs from blood, taken on the day of vaccination. These receptors were collected from a man between 50 and 59 years old who received an inactivated influenza vaccine.

The chain is built from TRBV15 and TRBJ2-1; no clear D gene. Germline CDR1 is LNHNV and CDR2 is YYDKDF (reference sequence). The CDR3 covers 15 residues. The V end was cut by 0 bases, the J end by 7 bases, with 13 bases between. CDR3 in DNA: TGTGCCACCAGCAGAGATCTAGGACCCCGGAATGAGCAGTTCTTC. This sequence encodes CATSRDLGPRNEQFF.

This clonotype was recorded at least ten times. The genes are TRBV12-3 or TRBV12-4 and TRBJ2-1, with 8 bases fitting TRBD1. The CDR3 spans 14 residues. Trimming removed 6 bases from V and 10 bases from J; junction bases left unmatched: 11. CDR3 coding DNA: TGTGCCAGCAGCCCAGGGGGCCGGGGCAGCGAGCAGTTCTTC. Protein: CASSPGGRGSEQFF.

This clonotype was picked up a small number of times. V usage is TRBV20-1 and J usage is TRBJ2-3, with 7 bases matching TRBD2. The CDR3 runs to 15 residues. Germline-derived CDR1 and CDR2 are DFQATT and SNEGSKA (reference sequence). The V gene end was trimmed by 1 base and the J gene end by 0 bases; junction bases not matched to a gene: 4. CDR3 loop: CSARGGSGSTDTQYF. DNA for the CDR3: TGCAGTGCTAGAGGTGGTAGCGGGAGCACAGATACGCAGTATTTT.

This clonotype has just a few counts. The CDR3 nucleotides are TGTGCCAGCTCACCACGCGACGCCGGAGCTGGAAACACCATATATTTT. This sequence encodes CASSPRDAGAGNTIYF. The gene calls are TRBV18 and TRBJ1-3; D uncertain. CDR1 and CDR2 from the germline V gene are KGHSH and LQKENI. Trimming took 1 base from V and 2 from J, leaving 12 bases between them. The CDR3 runs 16 residues.

The chain combines TRBV28 with TRBJ2-7, with TRBD2 matching 7 bases. Germline V lookup: CDR1 MDHEN, CDR2 SYDVKM. V was pared by 6 bases and J by 0 bases, with 5 bases of the junction left unmatched. The CDR3 consists of 14 residues. The CDR3 spells CASRASGPSYEQYF. In DNA, the CDR3 is TGTGCCAGCAGGGCTAGCGGTCCCTCCTACGAGCAGTACTTC.